The clone carrying this T cell receptor beta chain was seen many times. This record belongs to a study of T cells in Graves' hyperthyroidism and ophthalmopathy. Amplified TCR beta CDR3 regions derived from RNA transcripts. A set of HTBI primers served as the primers for a first-round RT-PCR of the TCR CDR3. TCRdb processed the multiplex PCR reads anew with MiXCR; each CDR3 protein has one entry. This table has fewer than 600,000 distinct CDR3 sequences, 13% to 15% appearing once. The CDR3 sequence is 16 residues long. Germline CDR1 is LNHNV and CDR2 is YYDKDF (reference sequence). After removal of 0 bases from V and 0 bases from J, the junction contained 1 base not matched to a gene. Hyperthyroidism in the patients, aged 18 to 65, was newly diagnosed and under 2 months in duration. Patients were excluded because of uncontrolled infection, other autoimmune disease, pregnancy or lactation.

Source material: blood. The chain recombines TRBV15 with TRBJ2-2; 7 nucleotides agree with TRBD2. The sequence was obtained from a woman in her forties with Graves' hyperthyroidism. CDR3 DNA sequence: TGTGCCACCAGCAGAGATGGGGGGGCGAACACCGGGGAGCTGTTTTTT. Its translation is CATSRDGGANTGELFF.